The 8 T cell receptor beta chains given below trace back to one sample, sequenced in a study of T cells in Graves' hyperthyroidism and ophthalmopathy. TCR beta CDR3 regions were amplified from RNA. RT-PCR in the first round (using the HTBI primer set) targeted the TCR CDR3. TCRdb called the multiplex PCR reads again in MiXCR, with one record for every CDR3 protein. The sample has around 690,000 distinct CDR3 sequences, 17% seen once. Material for sequencing was blood. The receptors stem from a man between 45 and 60 years old with Graves' hyperthyroidism.

The rearrangement links TRBV12-3 or TRBV12-4 to TRBJ1-6; 9 nucleotides agree with TRBD1. The CDR3 spans 15 residues. The J segment lost 9 bases and the V segment lost 6 bases, leaving 9 bases of the junction unmatched. This chain's CDR3 is CASSPGTGRVSPLHF. CDR3 nucleotides: TGTGCCAGCAGCCCCGGGACAGGGAGGGTTTCACCCCTCCACTTT.

This clonotype has ten or more counts. V is TRBV28 and J is TRBJ1-5; tentatively, D is TRBD1 (6 bases). In germline, CDR1 is MDHEN, CDR2 SYDVKM. Trimming removed 5 bases at V and 1 base at J, with 12 bases between. CDR3 size: 15 residues. The CDR3 nucleotides are TGTGCCAGCAGTCCGGGACATCTAAGCAATCAGCCCCAGCATTTT. Its translation is CASSPGHLSNQPQHF.

The chain uses TRBV4-2 and TRBJ1-4; D might be TRBD1 (5 bases). CDR1 is LGHNA and CDR2 is YNFKEQ in the germline V gene. The CDR3 runs to 15 residues. V shed 4 bases and J shed 4 bases, with 13 bases lying between them. Written as DNA, the CDR3 is TGTGCCAGCAGCCCCGGGGACGGCTTTAATGAAAAACTGTTTTTT. This gives the protein CASSPGDGFNEKLFF.

This clonotype was counted only a few times. V usage is TRBV20-1 and J usage is TRBJ2-2; possible D gene TRBD2, 6 bases. The germline CDR1 and CDR2 sequences are DFQATT and SNEGSKA (reference sequence). Trimming took 1 base from V and 3 from J, leaving 18 bases between them. There are 17 residues in the CDR3. CDR3 in amino acids: CSARGRASARYTGELFF. The CDR3 nucleotides are TGCAGTGCTAGAGGAAGGGCTAGCGCGCGATACACCGGGGAGCTGTTTTTT.

This clonotype was seen ten or more times. The V and J genes are TRBV13 and TRBJ2-3; 8 positions match TRBD1. The CDR3 totals 15 residues. Germline CDR1 is PRHDT and CDR2 is FYEKMQ (reference sequence). The V and J ends lost 7 bases and 5 bases, in that order; junction bases with no gene match: 11. CDR3 sequence: CASTARTGSRDTQYF. The DNA of the CDR3 is TGTGCCAGCACCGCTCGGACAGGGTCACGAGATACGCAGTATTTT.

This chain connects TRBV27 to TRBJ2-7; TRBD1 matches 9 bases. CDR1 and CDR2 from the germline V gene are MNHEY and SMNVEV (reference sequence). This CDR3 is 14 amino acids long. J was trimmed by 6 bases and V by 5 bases; bases with no gene match: 8. The CDR3 region has the DNA TGTGCCAGCAGTCGAGGACAGGGGAAGGGCGAGCAGTACTTC. Translating it yields CASSRGQGKGEQYF.

The chain uses TRBV6-1 and TRBJ1-5; D uncertain. Trimming pared 6 bases from V and 3 bases from J, leaving 12 bases between. Germline V gives CDR1 MNHNS, CDR2 SASEGT. This CDR3 is 14 amino acids long. This CDR3 reads CASRTFSINQPQHF. The CDR3 region has the DNA TGTGCCAGCAGGACGTTTAGTATCAATCAGCCCCAGCATTTT.

The table lists this clonotype with a few counts. V usage is TRBV14 and J usage is TRBJ1-1, with D tentatively TRBD1 (5 bases). Germline V gene lookup returns CDR1 SGHDN and CDR2 FVKESK. V shed 1 base and J shed 6 bases, with 9 bases lying between them. The CDR3 has 13 amino acids. As DNA, the CDR3 is TGTGCCAGCAGCCAAGTTGGGGACCCTGAAGCTTTCTTT. This encodes CASSQVGDPEAFF.